The text below deals with one TCR beta chain. Its target is unknown. The PCR contained 60 Vbeta and 13 Jbeta primers. Assay used: immunoSEQ multiplex PCR; TCRdb lists only in-frame clones, some missing. The repertoire holds some 140,000 clones, with 70% to 85% as singletons. From germline, CDR1 is GTSNPN and CDR2 SVGIG (reference sequence). CDR3 length: 15 amino acids. V was pared by 0 bases and J by 1 base, with 5 bases of the junction left unmatched. This sample was taken from a study of cytomegalovirus exposure and HLA in healthy donors. General study points: Both high specificity and high sensitivity reportedly marked the classifier's diagnosis of cytomegalovirus status.

The TCR sequence derives from a man between 35 and 55 years old in good health and CMV-seropositive. The J gene is TRBJ1-1, the V gene TRBV30, with 7 bases that match TRBD1. The sequenced material came from PBMCs. The CDR3 loop is CAWSVLGTANTEAFF. CDR3 bases: TGTGCCTGGAGTGTACTGGGGACAGCGAACACTGAAGCTTTCTTT.